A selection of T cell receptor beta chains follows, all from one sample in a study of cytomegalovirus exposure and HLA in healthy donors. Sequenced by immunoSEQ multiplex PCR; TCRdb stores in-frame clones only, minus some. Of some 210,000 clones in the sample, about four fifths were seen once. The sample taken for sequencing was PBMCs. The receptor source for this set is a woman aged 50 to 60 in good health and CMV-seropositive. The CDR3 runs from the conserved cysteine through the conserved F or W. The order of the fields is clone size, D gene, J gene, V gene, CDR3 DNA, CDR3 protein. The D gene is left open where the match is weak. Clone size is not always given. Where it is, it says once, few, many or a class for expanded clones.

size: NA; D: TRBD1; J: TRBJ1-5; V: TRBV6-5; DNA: TGTGCCAGCAGATGGGACAGAAATAGCAATCAGCCCCAGCATTTT; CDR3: CASRWDRNSNQPQHF
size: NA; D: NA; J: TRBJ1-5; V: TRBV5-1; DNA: TGCGCCAGCAGCTTGGAGTCAGGGAGGCAGCCCCAGCATTTT; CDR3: CASSLESGRQPQHF
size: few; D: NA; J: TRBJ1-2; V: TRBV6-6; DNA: TGTGCCAGCAACCCAGGGTATGGCTACACCTTC; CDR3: CASNPGYGYTF
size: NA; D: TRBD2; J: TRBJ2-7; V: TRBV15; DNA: TGTGCCACCAGCACACGACGCGGGGGGGTCACCTACGAGCAGTACTTC; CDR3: CATSTRRGGVTYEQYF
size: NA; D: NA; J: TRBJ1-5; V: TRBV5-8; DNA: TGTGCCGGCAGCTTGGGCGGGGAAGTATCTTTTAACCAGCCCCAGCATTTT; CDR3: CAGSLGGEVSFNQPQHF
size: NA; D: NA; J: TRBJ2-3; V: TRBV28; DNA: TGTGCCAGCAGCCCGGACTCACCGAAGCAGTATTTT; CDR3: CASSPDSPKQYF
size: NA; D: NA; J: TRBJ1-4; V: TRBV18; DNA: TGTGCCAGCTCACCCCCAGAGGGGGACGGAGGAAAACTGTTTTTT; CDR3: CASSPPEGDGGKLFF
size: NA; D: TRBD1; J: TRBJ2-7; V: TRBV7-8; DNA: TGTGCCAGCAGCTTAAGGGACAGGGTGGGATACGAGCAGTACTTC; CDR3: CASSLRDRVGYEQYF
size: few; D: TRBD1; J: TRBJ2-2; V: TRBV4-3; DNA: TGCGCCAGCAGCCAAGTAGGGGGCCTCTTACACGGGGAGCTGTTTTTT; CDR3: CASSQVGGLLHGELFF
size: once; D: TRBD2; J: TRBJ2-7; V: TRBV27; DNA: TGTGCCAGCAGTGGCGGTAGACTAGCGGGGGCGTACGAGCAGTACTTC; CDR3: CASSGGRLAGAYEQYF
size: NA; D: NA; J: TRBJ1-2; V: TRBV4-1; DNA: TGCGCCAGCAGCCAAGATCGGTCTTCCGCGAACTATGGCTACACCTTC; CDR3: CASSQDRSSANYGYTF
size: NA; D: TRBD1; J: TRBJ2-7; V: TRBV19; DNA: TGTGCCACCTCAGACGGGGACAGGGGGAACTACGAGCAGTACTTC; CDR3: CATSDGDRGNYEQYF
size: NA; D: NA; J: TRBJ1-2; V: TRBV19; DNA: TGTGCCAGTAGTAAACGGACAGACGCTAACTATGGCTACACCTTC; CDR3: CASSKRTDANYGYTF
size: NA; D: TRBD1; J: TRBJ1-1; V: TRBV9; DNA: TGTGCCAGCAGCGCCGTAGCCGAGACAGGGTCTTTCGCTTTCTTT; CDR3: CASSAVAETGSFAFF
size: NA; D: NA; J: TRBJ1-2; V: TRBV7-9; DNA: TGTGCCAGCAGCTTAGATGTTCGTAGATTCTATGGCTACACCTTC; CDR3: CASSLDVRRFYGYTF
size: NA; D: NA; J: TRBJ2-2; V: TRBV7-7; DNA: TGTGCCAGCAGCGCAAACACGAACACCGGGGAGCTGTTTTTT; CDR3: CASSANTNTGELFF
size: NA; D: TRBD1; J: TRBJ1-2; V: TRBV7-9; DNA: TGTGCCAGCAGCTTGGGGACAGTCTATGGCTACACCTTC; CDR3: CASSLGTVYGYTF
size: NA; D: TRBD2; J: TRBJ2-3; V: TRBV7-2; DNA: TGTGCCAGCAGCTGGACTAGCGTCGGGATCACAGATACGCAGTATTTT; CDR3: CASSWTSVGITDTQYF
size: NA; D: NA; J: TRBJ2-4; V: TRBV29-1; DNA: TGCAGCGGTACTCGGGGGGCCGGAAACATTCAGTACTTC; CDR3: CSGTRGAGNIQYF
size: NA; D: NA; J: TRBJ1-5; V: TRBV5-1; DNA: TGCGCCAGCAGCTTAAGGGGTAATAGCAATCAGCCCCAGCATTTT; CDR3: CASSLRGNSNQPQHF
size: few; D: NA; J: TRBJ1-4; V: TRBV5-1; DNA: TGCGCCAGCAGCTTGCCCGGAGTTAATGAAAAACTGTTTTTT; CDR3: CASSLPGVNEKLFF
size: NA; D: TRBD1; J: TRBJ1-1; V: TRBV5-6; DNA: TGTGCCAGCAGCTTTGACAGGGTAACTGAAGCTTTCTTT; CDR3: CASSFDRVTEAFF
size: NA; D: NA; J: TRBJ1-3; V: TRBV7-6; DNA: TGTGCCAGCAGCTTAGGTCAGGGCTTCTCTGGAAACACCATATATTTT; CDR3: CASSLGQGFSGNTIYF
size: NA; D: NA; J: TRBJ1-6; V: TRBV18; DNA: TGTGCCAGCTCACCCCTCCCGACAGGCAGGGGCAATTCACCCCTCCACTTT; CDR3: CASSPLPTGRGNSPLHF
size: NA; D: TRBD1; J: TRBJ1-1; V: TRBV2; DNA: TGTGCCAGCAGAGACGACAGGGGAGGTGAGGACACTGAAGCTTTCTTT; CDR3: CASRDDRGGEDTEAFF
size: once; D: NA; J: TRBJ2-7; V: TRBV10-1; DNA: TGCGCCAGCAGTGAATCACAGTACGGTGTCGAGCAGTACTTC; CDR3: CASSESQYGVEQYF
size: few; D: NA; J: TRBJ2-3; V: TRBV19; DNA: TGTGCCAGTAGCGACCTCGGGTATACGCAGTATTTT; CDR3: CASSDLGYTQYF
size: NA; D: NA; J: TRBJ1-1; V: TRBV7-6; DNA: TGTGCCAGCAGCTTTTCTCTGAACACTGAAGCTTTCTTT; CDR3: CASSFSLNTEAFF
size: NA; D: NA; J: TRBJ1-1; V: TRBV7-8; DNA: TGTGCCAGCAGCCCAGAGAGGTGGTCGAACACTGAAGCTTTCTTT; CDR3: CASSPERWSNTEAFF
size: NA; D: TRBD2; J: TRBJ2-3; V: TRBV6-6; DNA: TGTGCCAGCAGTTACTCGGCGGGGGGGGCCACAGATACGCAGTATTTT; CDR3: CASSYSAGGATDTQYF
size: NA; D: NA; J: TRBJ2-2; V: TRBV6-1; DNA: TGTGCCAGCAGTGCGCAGGGGACCGGGGAGCTGTTTTTT; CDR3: CASSAQGTGELFF
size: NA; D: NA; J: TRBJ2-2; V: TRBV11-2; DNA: TGTGCCAGCAGCTTAAGTCAGGGGCAAAACACCGGGGAGCTGTTTTTT; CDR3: CASSLSQGQNTGELFF
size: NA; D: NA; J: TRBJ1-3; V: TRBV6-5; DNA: TGTGCCAGCAGCCGGTGGAGTGGCAACACCATATATTTT; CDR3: CASSRWSGNTIYF
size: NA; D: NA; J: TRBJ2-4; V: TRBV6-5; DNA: TGTGCCAGCACGAGAGAAAACATTCAGTACTTC; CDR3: CASTRENIQYF
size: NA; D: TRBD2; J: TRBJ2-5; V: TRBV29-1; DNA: TGCAGCGTTGTTACCGGACTAGCGGGGAATTGGGAGACCCAGTACTTC; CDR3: CSVVTGLAGNWETQYF
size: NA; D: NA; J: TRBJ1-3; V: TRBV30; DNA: TGTGCCTGGAGTGTTTCGGGGGGAAACACCATATATTTT; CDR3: CAWSVSGGNTIYF
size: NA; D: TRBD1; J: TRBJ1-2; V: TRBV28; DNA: TGTGCCAGCAGTTCCACAGGGGGCTGGTGGAACTATGGCTACACCTTC; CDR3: CASSSTGGWWNYGYTF
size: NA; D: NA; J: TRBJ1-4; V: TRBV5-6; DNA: TGTGCCAGCAGCCCTACCGGCAGGGAAAATGAAAAACTGTTTTTT; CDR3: CASSPTGRENEKLFF
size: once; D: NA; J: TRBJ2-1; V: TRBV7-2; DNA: TGTGCCAGCAGCTTAGGGGGGGGCCGCCGAGACAATGAACAGTTCTTC; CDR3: CASSLGGGRRDNEQFF
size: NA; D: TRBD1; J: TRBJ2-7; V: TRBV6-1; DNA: TGTGCCAGCAGTGAATGGGACAGGGCCCCCTACGAGCAGTACTTC; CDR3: CASSEWDRAPYEQYF
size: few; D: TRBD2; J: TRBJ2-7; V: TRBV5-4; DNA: TGTGCCAGCAGCTTAGGCGGGGGGGAGATCTACGAGCAGTACTTC; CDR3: CASSLGGGEIYEQYF
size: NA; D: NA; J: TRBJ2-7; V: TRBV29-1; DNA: TGCAGCGTTCTTTCTTACGAGCAGTACTTC; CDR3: CSVLSYEQYF
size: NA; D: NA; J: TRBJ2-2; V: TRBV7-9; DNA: TGTGCCAGCAGCAAGCGCAGGGAGGCCGGGGAGCTGTTTTTT; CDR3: CASSKRREAGELFF
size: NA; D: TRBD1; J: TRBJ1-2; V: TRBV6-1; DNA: TGTGCCAGCAGCGAACAGGGGCGCCGCGGAGGCTACACCTTC; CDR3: CASSEQGRRGGYTF
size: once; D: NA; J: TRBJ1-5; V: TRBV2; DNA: TGTGCCAGCAGTGACTCCGGTCTGGGCAATCAGCCCCAGCATTTT; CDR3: CASSDSGLGNQPQHF
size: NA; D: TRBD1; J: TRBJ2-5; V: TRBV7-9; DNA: TGTGCCAGCAGCCCGCGGGACAGGGAAGAGACCCAGTACTTC; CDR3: CASSPRDREETQYF